Reported below is one T cell receptor (beta chain). Sample-barcoded 5' priming and a J-beta primer mix drove a second PCR of about 6 to 11 cycles. One entry per CDR3 protein results from TCRdb running MiXCR on the 5' RACE reads. The data hold hundreds of thousands of distinct CDR3 sequences, with 47% observed a single time. These data belong to a study of blood T cells in healthy people across ages. Sample donors were healthy Caucasian individuals that came from Russia, aged 6 to 90. The V gene's germline CDR1 is ENHRY and CDR2 SYGVKD. The length of the CDR3 is 18 residues. After removal of 4 bases from V and 5 bases from J, the junction contained 13 bases not matched to a gene.

The sequenced sample was blood. The chain is built from TRBV10-3 and TRBJ2-2; the match to TRBD2 covers 10 bases. The TCR was taken from an elderly man in good health. The CDR3 nucleotides read TGTGCCATCAGTGCTGGGCTAGCGGGGGACAAAGGAACCGGGGAGCTGTTTTTT. It translates to CAISAGLAGDKGTGELFF.